Listed here is a single T cell receptor beta chain. The antigen remains undetermined. The record originates from a study of Graves' ophthalmopathy and Graves' hyperthyroidism. Findings and caveats of the study: Blood shared most expanded thyroid clonotypes above 0.001 frequency. An approximately 84% specificity and around 88% sensitivity were achieved by a 13-signature model that separated ophthalmopathy from stable hyperthyroidism.

The CDR3 spans 16 residues. Germline lookup yields CDR1 SGHRS and CDR2 YFSETQ. V lost 0 bases, J lost 1 base, and 14 bases lay in between. From RNA, the CDR3 regions of TCR beta chains were amplified and sequenced. Scientists carried out first-round RT-PCR using HTBI primers and then a second-round multiplex PCR. TCRdb reprocessed the multiplex PCR reads with MiXCR, giving one entry per CDR3 protein. The sample shows some 520,000 distinct CDR3 sequences, around 15% of them seen only once. V usage is TRBV5-1 and J usage is TRBJ2-7; D is possibly TRBD1 or TRBD2 (6 bases each). The clonotype comes from a woman under 40 with Graves' ophthalmopathy. Source material: blood. CDR3 amino acids: CASSLARGGMSYEQYF. The CDR3 DNA reads TGCGCCAGCAGCTTGGCCAGGGGAGGAATGTCCTACGAGCAGTACTTC.